What follows are 15 T cell receptor beta chains derived from one specimen sequenced in a study of cytomegalovirus exposure and HLA in healthy donors. Using immunoSEQ multiplex PCR, the repertoire was profiled, and TCRdb retains in-frame clones only, with some absent. Of about 140,000 clones in the sample, around nine tenths were seen once. Specimen: PBMCs. These TCRs come from a young woman in good health and CMV-seropositive.

The V gene is TRBV4-2, the J gene TRBJ1-3; perhaps TRBD1 as D (5 bases). Trimming pared 1 base from V and 3 bases from J, leaving 13 bases between. The length of the CDR3 is 16 residues. The germline V gene has CDR1 LGHNA and CDR2 YNFKEQ. CDR3 protein: CASSQGGQTGGNTIYF. In nucleotides, the CDR3 is TGTGCCAGCAGCCAAGGGGGCCAGACGGGTGGAAACACCATATATTTT.

The chain is built from TRBV7-9 and TRBJ2-1, with 15 bases fitting TRBD2. This CDR3 is built from 19 residues. The trim removed 5 bases at V and 6 bases at J, leaving 14 bases unmatched. CDR1 is SEHNR and CDR2 is FQNEAQ in the germline V gene (reference sequence). In DNA, the CDR3 is TGTGCCAGCAGCCCTAAAATTGGACTAGCGGGAGGGCCTACCAATGAGCAGTTCTTC. Its translation is CASSPKIGLAGGPTNEQFF.

With respect to this clone: The sample holds other DNA sequences that translate to the same CDR3. The chain employs TRBV18 and TRBJ2-5; TRBD2 aligns across 7 bases. Germline assignment: CDR1 KGHSH and CDR2 LQKENI. The CDR3 totals 13 residues. J lost 5 bases, V lost 3 bases, and 3 bases had no gene match. CDR3 DNA sequence: TGTGCCAGCTCACCCCCGCGGGGGGAGACCCAGTACTTC. Its translation is CASSPPRGETQYF.

The chain has TRBV7-8 and TRBJ2-2; D remains ambiguous. The CDR3 contains 13 residues. Germline-derived CDR1 and CDR2 are SGHVS and FQNEAQ. V was clipped by 2 bases and J by 3 bases, with 4 bases between them. CDR3 residues: CASSLRDTGELFF. The CDR3 nucleotides are TGTGCCAGCAGCTTACGGGACACCGGGGAGCTGTTTTTT. Drawing the rest from reference TRBV7-8 and TRBJ2-2, the complete variable domain is GAGVSQSPRYKVAKRGQDVALRCDPISGHVSLFWYQQALGQGPEFLTYFQNEAQLDKSGLPSDRFFAERPEGSVSTLKIQRTQQEDSAVYLCASSLRDTGELFFGEGSRLTVL.

The V and J genes are TRBV27 and TRBJ2-2; 13 positions agree with TRBD2. The V segment lost 4 bases and the J segment 8 bases; nucleotides outside the gene matches: 4. CDR1 and CDR2 from the germline V gene are MNHEY and SMNVEV (reference sequence). This CDR3 has 15 amino acids. In nucleotides, the CDR3 is TGTGCCAGCAGTTCGGGACTAGCGGGAATTGGGGAGCTGTTTTTT. The encoded protein is CASSSGLAGIGELFF.

The chain uses TRBV5-4 and TRBJ2-7; D is possibly TRBD2 (6 bases). Germline assignment: CDR1 SGHNT and CDR2 YYREEE (reference sequence). V was trimmed by 4 bases and J by 2 bases, leaving 10 bases between them. The CDR3 sequence is 13 residues long. For the CDR3, the DNA is TGTGCCAGCAGCGTCGGGAGAGCCTACGAGCAGTACTTC. This encodes CASSVGRAYEQYF. Variable domain in full (rest from reference TRBV5-4 and TRBJ2-7): ETGVTQSPTHLIKTRGQQVTLRCSSQSGHNTVSWYQQALGQGPQFIFQYYREEENGRGNFPPRFSGLQFPNYSSELNVNALELDDSALYLCASSVGRAYEQYFGPGTRLTVT.

The V call is TRBV19, the J call TRBJ1-6; 9 bases are a match to TRBD1. The germline CDR1 and CDR2 sequences are LNHDA and SQIVND (reference sequence). The CDR3 spans 15 residues. Unmatched junction bases numbered 13, after V lost 9 bases and J lost 10 bases. The CDR3 loop is CASSIAPTGGSPLHF. The CDR3 DNA reads as TGTGCCAGCTCAATCGCCCCGACAGGGGGATCACCCCTCCACTTT.

The J gene is TRBJ1-2, the V gene TRBV6-5; the D gene is possibly TRBD1 (6 bases). CDR1 and CDR2 (germline): MNHEY, SVGAGI. CDR3 length: 12 residues. The V end was cut by 4 bases, the J end by 6 bases, with 9 bases between. CDR3 nucleotide sequence: TGTGCCAGCAGTTTCGGGGGGCATGGCTACACCTTC. Translating it yields CASSFGGHGYTF.

The genes are TRBV2 and TRBJ1-1, with D possibly matching TRBD1 (6 bases). V was trimmed by 3 bases and J by 6 bases, leaving 20 bases between them. Germline CDR1 reads SNHLY; CDR2 reads FYNNEI. The CDR3 sequence is 16 residues long. CDR3 amino acids: CASSDGRRDIYPEAFF. DNA of the CDR3: TGTGCCAGCAGTGACGGCCGAAGGGACATCTATCCTGAAGCTTTCTTT.

This clone occurred a few times. This chain links TRBV11-2 with TRBJ1-5; D not certain. V lost 1 base to trimming and J lost 0 bases, with 7 bases between them. Per germline, CDR1 SGHAT and CDR2 FQNNGV. The CDR3 extends over 15 amino acids. DNA of the CDR3: TGTGCCAGCAGCTTAGCAGGAGGTAGCAATCAGCCCCAGCATTTT. Its translation is CASSLAGGSNQPQHF. The full variable domain, with the rest looked up from reference TRBV11-2 and TRBJ1-5, is EAGVAQSPRYKIIEKRQSVAFWCNPISGHATLYWYQQILGQGPKLLIQFQNNGVVDDSQLPKDRFSAERLKGVDSTLKIQPAKLEDSAVYLCASSLAGGSNQPQHFGDGTRLSIL.

The chain couples TRBV10-3 to TRBJ2-2; 7 nucleotides line up with TRBD1. The V segment lost 4 bases and the J segment 1 base; nucleotides outside the gene matches: 15. The CDR3 totals 19 residues. Germline V gene lookup returns CDR1 ENHRY and CDR2 SYGVKD. CDR3 residues: CAISGNSDRVVLNTGELFF. The CDR3 DNA reads TGTGCCATCAGTGGAAACTCTGACAGGGTAGTTTTGAACACCGGGGAGCTGTTTTTT.

The table lists this clone with a few counts. The V call is TRBV28, the J call TRBJ1-1; D ambiguous. Germline CDR1 reads MDHEN; CDR2 reads SYDVKM. The CDR3 length is 11 residues. V lost 6 bases and J lost 8, with 10 bases in between. The CDR3, as DNA: TGTGCCAGCAGAAGACTGTTAGAAGCTTTCTTT. Its translation: CASRRLLEAFF.

The CDR3 DNA reads as TGTGCCAGCAGTACGGGGACAGGGGGATCCGGGGAGCTGTTTTTT. Its protein is CASSTGTGGSGELFF. This sequence joins TRBV6-5 and TRBJ2-2, with 11 bases identical to TRBD1. The CDR3 runs 15 residues. Germline values: CDR1 MNHEY, CDR2 SVGAGI. V shed 5 bases, J shed 6 bases, and the junction held 5 bases outside the gene matches.

The genes are TRBV2 and TRBJ1-5; no clear D. The germline CDR1 and CDR2 sequences are SNHLY and FYNNEI. V was clipped by 5 bases and J by 7 bases, with 15 bases between them. CDR3 length equals 14 residues. CDR3 loop: CASSMGSTRQPQHF. CDR3 bases: TGTGCCAGCAGTATGGGGAGCACACGGCAGCCCCAGCATTTT.

The CDR3 DNA reads as TGTGCCAGCAGCTTGGGGGGACTAGCGGGCGTGGGCGGTGAGCAGTTCTTC. This translates into CASSLGGLAGVGGEQFF. The chain joins TRBV5-4 to TRBJ2-1; 12 positions agree with TRBD2. The CDR3 runs to 17 residues. Germline V gives CDR1 SGHNT, CDR2 YYREEE (reference sequence). Unmatched junction bases numbered 10, after V lost 0 bases and J lost 9 bases.